The next 30 T cell receptor beta chains were all read from a single sample in a study of blood T cell repertoires in COVID-19. Generated by immunoSEQ multiplex PCR, the TCRdb table keeps only in-frame clones and is missing some. The data show 200,000 or so clones, approximately 91% seen once. Sequenced input: peripheral blood. The receptor set was obtained from a man in his fifties with COVID-19, enrolled during active disease.

The chain joins TRBV7-8 to TRBJ2-3, with 11 bases lining up with TRBD2. This CDR3 comprises 17 residues. J was trimmed by 1 base and V by 5 bases; bases with no gene match: 8. Germline CDR1 is SGHVS and CDR2 is FQNEAQ. CDR3 sequence reads: CASSGTTSGTGTDTQYF. The DNA of the CDR3 is TGTGCCAGCAGCGGGACGACTAGCGGGACGGGCACAGATACGCAGTATTTT.

This sequence joins TRBV30 and TRBJ2-7; TRBD2 matches 8 bases. CDR3 length: 14 residues. Germline trimming cut 1 base from V and 4 bases from J; bases unmatched to any gene: 6. From germline, CDR1 is GTSNPN and CDR2 SVGIG (reference sequence). Here the CDR3 DNA reads TGTGCCTGGAGTGCGGGAGGGAGTGGGTACGAGCAGTACTTC. Translated, it gives CAWSAGGSGYEQYF.

The chain is built from TRBV6-5 and TRBJ1-6; D unclear. Looked up from germline, CDR1 is MNHEY and CDR2 is SVGAGI. V lost 5 bases to trimming and J lost 10 bases, with 12 bases between them. The CDR3 totals 13 residues. In DNA form, the CDR3 reads TGTGCCAGCAGTACTATTAAAGGCTCACCCCTCCACTTT. Protein: CASSTIKGSPLHF.

This clone was seen only once. The genes are TRBV11-2 and TRBJ2-5, with a tentative D call TRBD1 (6 bases). CDR3 length: 13 amino acids. Germline V gene sequence: CDR1 SGHAT, CDR2 FQNNGV. Trimming pared 3 bases from V and 5 bases from J, leaving 10 bases between. The CDR3 is CASSFGQGETQYF. The CDR3 DNA sequence: TGTGCCAGCAGCTTTGGCCAGGGGGAGACCCAGTACTTC.

The chain couples TRBV2 to TRBJ1-2; 8 bases are shared with TRBD1. CDR3 size: 15 residues. Germline V lookup: CDR1 SNHLY, CDR2 FYNNEI. V was clipped by 2 bases and J by 7 bases; unmatched bases: 9. The CDR3 nucleotides are TGTGCCAGCAGTGAAAGCAGGACAGGGTTCTCTGGCTACACCTTC. Amino acid sequence: CASSESRTGFSGYTF.

This rearrangement joins TRBV27 to TRBJ2-3; D perhaps matches TRBD2 (6 bases). CDR1 MNHEY and CDR2 SMNVEV come from the germline V gene (reference sequence). Between the trimmed V and J ends, which lost 2 bases and 3 bases, there was a span of 15 bases. The CDR3 runs 16 residues. The CDR3 sequence: CASSLVRGTGTDTQYF. The CDR3 DNA reads TGTGCCAGCAGTTTAGTTCGGGGGACGGGTACAGATACGCAGTATTTT.

The rearrangement links TRBV10-2 to TRBJ2-2; TRBD2 matches 8 bases. Germline V lookup: CDR1 WSHSY, CDR2 SAAADI. This CDR3 is built from 16 residues. V lost 7 bases, J lost 4 bases, and 11 bases stayed unmatched. Here the CDR3 DNA reads TGCGCCAGCACAGTCGTCAGCGGGAGAGGCACCGGGGAGCTGTTTTTT. This encodes CASTVVSGRGTGELFF.

The chain uses TRBV19 and TRBJ2-6, with TRBD1 as a possible D gene (6 bases). Germline CDR1 and CDR2: LNHDA and SQIVND (reference sequence). V shed 3 bases and J shed 1 base, with 7 bases lying between them. This CDR3 contains 15 residues. In DNA form, the CDR3 reads TGTGCCAGTAGTATCCAGGGGTCTGGGGCCAACGTCCTGACTTTC. This encodes CASSIQGSGANVLTF.

This clone has just one count. The chain couples TRBV4-1 to TRBJ2-7, with a possible D match to TRBD1 (7 bases). This CDR3 has 15 amino acids. V was pared by 1 base and J by 0 bases, with 10 bases between. Per germline, CDR1 MGHRA and CDR2 YSYEKL. This CDR3 reads CASSQAGDSSYEQYF. The DNA for the CDR3 is TGCGCCAGCAGCCAAGCGGGGGACAGCTCCTACGAGCAGTACTTC.

The CDR3 loop reads CASMGEGNQPQHF. The CDR3 DNA follows: TGTGCCAGCATGGGGGAGGGGAATCAGCCCCAGCATTTT. J is TRBJ1-5 and V is TRBV12-3 or TRBV12-4, with D maybe TRBD1 (5 bases). The CDR3 has 13 amino acids. V lost 7 bases, J lost 4 bases, and 11 bases lay in between.

The rearrangement uses TRBV2 and TRBJ1-5; a weak D match, TRBD1 (6 bases). Germline lookup yields CDR1 SNHLY and CDR2 FYNNEI. The CDR3 is made up of 13 amino acids. V gave up 5 bases and J gave up 6 bases, with 11 bases separating them. The CDR3: CASSTRQVQPQHF. The CDR3 nucleotides read TGTGCCAGCAGTACCCGACAGGTTCAGCCCCAGCATTTT.

In this sample, this clone turned up once. V and J are TRBV7-8 and TRBJ2-3, with TRBD2 matching over 9 bases. Per germline, CDR1 SGHVS and CDR2 FQNEAQ. The J segment lost 6 bases and the V segment lost 0 bases, leaving 1 base of the junction unmatched. The CDR3 extends over 14 amino acids. CDR3: CASSLASGRDTQYF. The CDR3 DNA is TGTGCCAGCAGCTTAGCCAGCGGGAGGGATACGCAGTATTTT.

The chain employs TRBV11-3 and TRBJ2-3; 13 positions match TRBD2. This CDR3 contains 16 residues. Germline V gene data show CDR1 as SGHNT and CDR2 as YENEEA. Trimming took 3 bases from V and 2 from J; bases not matched to a gene: 2. For the CDR3, the DNA is TGTGCCAGCAGCTTGGGACTAGCGGGGTTCACAGATACGCAGTATTTT. It encodes CASSLGLAGFTDTQYF.

The chain is built from TRBV5-1 and TRBJ2-7, with 9 bases identical to TRBD1. Germline V gene lookup returns CDR1 SGHRS and CDR2 YFSETQ. Losses at the gene ends were 5 bases for V and 6 bases for J; bases not matched to a gene: 9. This CDR3 is built from 14 residues. The CDR3 nucleotides are TGCGCCAGCAGTTATACAGGGGGCTTCGGCGAGCAGTACTTC. Amino acids: CASSYTGGFGEQYF.

The chain joins TRBV5-1 to TRBJ2-3; D might be TRBD1 (6 bases). The length of the CDR3 is 14 residues. CDR1 and CDR2 (germline): SGHRS, YFSETQ. Trimming removed 4 bases at V and 1 base at J, with 10 bases between. CDR3 sequence (DNA): TGCGCCAGCAGCCCCGAGGGGGGCACAGATACGCAGTATTTT. Its protein product is CASSPEGGTDTQYF.

The gene calls are TRBV18 and TRBJ2-7; TRBD1 is a possible D gene (6 bases). This CDR3 region has 15 residues. Trimming cost V 1 base and J 0 bases, with 10 bases left between them. Germline V lookup: CDR1 KGHSH, CDR2 LQKENI. The CDR3 sequence is CASSPHRESSYEQYF. CDR3 DNA: TGTGCCAGCTCACCACACAGGGAGTCCTCCTACGAGCAGTACTTC.

This chain uses TRBV2 with TRBJ2-2, with 7 bases fitting TRBD2. Germline values: CDR1 SNHLY, CDR2 FYNNEI. The CDR3 consists of 13 residues. V lost 1 base, J lost 7 bases, and 0 bases stayed unmatched. The CDR3 coding sequence is TGTGCCAGCAGTGAAGTAGCGGGCGGGGAGCTGTTTTTT. As protein: CASSEVAGGELFF.

This chain links TRBV28 with TRBJ2-7; possibly TRBD2 for D (6 bases). Between the trimmed V and J ends, which lost 11 bases and 4 bases, there was a span of 18 bases. The CDR3 runs to 13 residues. From germline, CDR1 is MDHEN and CDR2 SYDVKM. The CDR3 is CAHSTPGVYEQYF. The DNA for the CDR3 is TGTGCCCACAGCACCCCGGGAGTTTACGAGCAGTACTTC. Based on the CDR3 plus reference TRBV28 and TRBJ2-7, the full variable domain is DVKVTQSSRYLVKRTGEKVFLECVQDMDHENMFWYRQDPGLGLRLIYFSYDVKMKEKGDIPEGYSVSREKKERFSLILESASTNQTSMYLCAHSTPGVYEQYFGPGTRLTVT.

This chain links TRBV5-1 with TRBJ2-3, with TRBD2 matching over 16 bases. Germline assignment: CDR1 SGHRS and CDR2 YFSETQ. The CDR3 totals 18 residues. After removal of 5 bases from V and 0 bases from J, the junction contained 6 bases not matched to a gene. In nucleotides, the CDR3 is TGCGCCAGCAGGGACCCGGGACTAGCGGGGGGGAGCACAGATACGCAGTATTTT. Protein sequence: CASRDPGLAGGSTDTQYF. Complete variable domain (other parts from reference TRBV5-1 and TRBJ2-3): KAGVTQTPRYLIKTRGQQVTLSCSPISGHRSVSWYQQTPGQGLQFLFEYFSETQRNKGNFPGRFSGRQFSNSRSEMNVSTLELGDSALYLCASRDPGLAGGSTDTQYFGPGTRLTVL.

The chain has TRBV6-2 or TRBV6-3 and TRBJ1-1; D uncertain. Germline V gene data show CDR1 as MNHEY and CDR2 as SVGEGT. Between the trimmed V and J ends, which lost 6 bases and 2 bases, there was a span of 16 bases. The length of the CDR3 is 15 residues. CDR3 coding DNA: TGTGCCAGCAGCTTGAAGGCGGGCGGTAACACTGAAGCTTTCTTT. Protein: CASSLKAGGNTEAFF.

The J gene is TRBJ2-5, the V gene TRBV19, with 7 positions matching TRBD1. Looked up from germline, CDR1 is LNHDA and CDR2 is SQIVND (reference sequence). V was clipped by 5 bases and J by 3 bases; unmatched bases: 9. The CDR3 contains 15 residues. The CDR3 coding sequence is TGTGCCAGTAGTCCGCGGACAGGCCAGGAAGAGACCCAGTACTTC. Translation gives CASSPRTGQEETQYF.

The V and J genes are TRBV7-6 and TRBJ2-5; D might be TRBD2 (6 bases). This CDR3 is 13 amino acids long. The ends were cut back, 5 bases at V and 4 bases at J, with 11 bases in the middle. Germline V lookup: CDR1 SGHVS, CDR2 FNYEAQ. In DNA, the CDR3 is TGTGCCAGCAGCACGGGACTCCTAGAGACCCAGTACTTC. Protein: CASSTGLLETQYF.

This clone was seen only a few times. The genes are TRBV5-4 and TRBJ2-1; TRBD2 aligns across 8 bases. Trimming took 4 bases from V and 5 from J; bases not matched to a gene: 5. The CDR3 sequence is 14 residues long. Germline-derived CDR1 and CDR2 are SGHNT and YYREEE (reference sequence). The CDR3 DNA follows: TGTGCCAGCAGCATCGAACTAGCGGACAATGAGCAGTTCTTC. Translated, it gives CASSIELADNEQFF.

The genes are TRBV5-4 and TRBJ2-1; no clear D. Germline V gene data show CDR1 as SGHNT and CDR2 as YYREEE (reference sequence). V gave up 0 bases and J gave up 12 bases, with 19 bases separating them. The CDR3 contains 15 residues. As DNA, the CDR3 is TGTGCCAGCAGCTTGGGAGCCGAAACTTACGTTGGGCAGTTCTTC. It translates to CASSLGAETYVGQFF.

V and J are TRBV2 and TRBJ2-1; 14 bases fit TRBD2. CDR1 is SNHLY and CDR2 is FYNNEI in the germline V gene. The CDR3 is 15 residues long. V was pared by 6 bases and J by 9 bases, with 7 bases of the junction left unmatched. The CDR3 reads CASRNGLAGGSEQFF. The CDR3 DNA is TGTGCCAGCAGGAACGGACTAGCGGGAGGTAGTGAGCAGTTCTTC.

This sequence joins TRBV7-9 and TRBJ2-1, with a tentative D call TRBD2 (5 bases). CDR1 is SEHNR, CDR2 FQNEAQ, per germline (reference sequence). The germline V and J ends were trimmed by 5 bases and 5 bases, with 13 bases remaining between them. The CDR3 has 14 residues. This CDR3 reads CASSTTRGHNEQFF. The CDR3 DNA sequence: TGTGCCAGCAGCACAACCCGGGGTCACAATGAGCAGTTCTTC.

The chain's CDR3 is CASSSGLAGETQYF. The CDR3 DNA follows: TGTGCCAGCAGCTCGGGACTAGCGGGAGAGACCCAGTACTTC. The chain links TRBV11-1 to TRBJ2-5, with 12 nucleotides matching TRBD2. J lost 4 bases, V lost 4 bases, and 1 base had no gene match. This CDR3 comprises 14 residues. Germline values: CDR1 SGHAT, CDR2 FQDESV (reference sequence).

This clone has just a few counts. The genes are TRBV5-1 and TRBJ1-5; perhaps TRBD1 as D (5 bases). Germline CDR1 and CDR2: SGHRS and YFSETQ. The ends were cut back, 5 bases at V and 3 bases at J, with 9 bases in the middle. The CDR3 contains 13 residues. As DNA, the CDR3 is TGCGCCAGCAGGGGGGGGTCCAATCAGCCCCAGCATTTT. Protein sequence: CASRGGSNQPQHF.

This chain links TRBV19 with TRBJ1-5, with D maybe TRBD1 (5 bases). Germline CDR1 reads LNHDA; CDR2 reads SQIVND (reference sequence). This CDR3 spans 15 amino acids. V was clipped by 6 bases and J by 3 bases, with 15 bases between them. The CDR3 DNA is TGTGCCAGTAGACCCCCCGGACACCCCAATCAGCCCCAGCATTTT. This encodes CASRPPGHPNQPQHF.

The V gene is TRBV6-6, the J gene TRBJ2-5; 9 bases fit TRBD1. The J segment lost 2 bases and the V segment lost 6 bases, leaving 4 bases of the junction unmatched. The germline CDR1 and CDR2 sequences are MNHNY and SVGAGI (reference sequence). CDR3 length: 14 amino acids. The CDR3 reads CASRPGTGQETQYF. In DNA, the CDR3 is TGTGCCAGCAGGCCCGGGACAGGGCAAGAGACCCAGTACTTC.